This TCR beta chain is drawn from a study of blood T cell repertoires in COVID-19. Across the whole study: Both acute and convalescent COVID-19 samples were obtained from the United States, Italy and Spain.

Seattle patients were enrolled while actively infected and followed longitudinally. The assay was immunoSEQ multiplex PCR, and TCRdb's table has in-frame clones only and misses some. The data contain 55,000 to 70,000 clones, 75% to 95% of them singletons. The receptor was isolated from a man aged 40-55 years with COVID-19, enrolled during active disease. The sequencing input was peripheral blood.

The CDR3 nucleotides are TGTGCCAGCAGCTTACAGGGGGGAGAGAGCTACACCTTC. Protein: CASSLQGGESYTF. The chain combines TRBV5-4 with TRBJ1-2; 8 nucleotides match TRBD1. CDR1 is SGHNT and CDR2 is YYREEE in the germline V gene (reference sequence). The CDR3 extends over 13 amino acids. V shed 2 bases, J shed 9 bases, and the junction held 6 bases outside the gene matches.